Listed below are T cell receptor beta chains from one sample, sequenced in a study of shared clonotypes between healthy human individuals. The data were produced by immunoSEQ multiplex PCR, yet TCRdb's version contains in-frame clones alone and is incomplete. The repertoire has roughly 2.5 million clones, 85% to 95% of them found once; the top ten carry more than 0.12%. Specimen: naive CD4+ T cells sorted from blood. Receptor source: a man aged 18 to 29 in good health. Each CDR3 is given with its conserved first and last residue. The D gene is left open where the match is weak. Some rows have no size entry. The others give once, few or many, or a class for an expanded clone.

d_gene: -; abundance: -; j_gene: TRBJ2-1; v_gene: TRBV7-9; CDR3nt: TGTGCCAGCAGCGGCCCGGGAGAGCTTGAGCAGTTCTTC; CDR3aa: CASSGPGELEQFF
d_gene: -; abundance: -; j_gene: TRBJ2-2; v_gene: TRBV18; CDR3nt: TGTGCCAGCTCACCATTCCTATCGCACTCGAACACCGGGGAGCTGTTTTTT; CDR3aa: CASSPFLSHSNTGELFF
d_gene: -; abundance: -; j_gene: TRBJ1-1; v_gene: TRBV4-1; CDR3nt: TGCGCCAGCAGCCCCCCGAGAGGGACGGACACTGAAGCTTTCTTT; CDR3aa: CASSPPRGTDTEAFF
d_gene: TRBD2; abundance: -; j_gene: TRBJ2-1; v_gene: TRBV12-5; CDR3nt: TGTGCTAGTGGTTTGGTCCCGTCGACTAGCGGGAGGGCCCCCTACAATGAGCAGTTCTTC; CDR3aa: CASGLVPSTSGRAPYNEQFF
d_gene: TRBD1; abundance: -; j_gene: TRBJ2-7; v_gene: TRBV23-1; CDR3nt: TGCGCCAGCAGTCCCCGGGACAGGGCCTCCTACGAGCAGTACTTC; CDR3aa: CASSPRDRASYEQYF
d_gene: -; abundance: -; j_gene: TRBJ2-7; v_gene: TRBV10-2; CDR3nt: TGCGCCAGTAGGGCTAGCGACGACGAGCAGTACTTC; CDR3aa: CASRASDDEQYF
d_gene: TRBD2; abundance: -; j_gene: TRBJ2-1; v_gene: TRBV11-3; CDR3nt: TGTGCCAGCAGCCACGGGAGGGGAGGAGTGGATGAGCAGTTCTTC; CDR3aa: CASSHGRGGVDEQFF
d_gene: TRBD2; abundance: -; j_gene: TRBJ2-3; v_gene: TRBV7-2; CDR3nt: TGTGCCAGCAGCGCACTAGCGGGGATCACAGATACGCAGTATTTT; CDR3aa: CASSALAGITDTQYF
d_gene: -; abundance: -; j_gene: TRBJ1-2; v_gene: TRBV4-3; CDR3nt: TGCGCCAGCAGCCAAGATACGGACAGTAGAACCTATGGCTACACCTTC; CDR3aa: CASSQDTDSRTYGYTF
d_gene: -; abundance: -; j_gene: TRBJ1-2; v_gene: TRBV2; CDR3nt: TGTGCCAGCAGTGAACGGGCGGGGGTTCACACCTTC; CDR3aa: CASSERAGVHTF
d_gene: -; abundance: -; j_gene: TRBJ1-5; v_gene: TRBV6-1; CDR3nt: TGTGCCAGCAGTGCTCGGCCAGACCATCAGCCCCAGCATTTT; CDR3aa: CASSARPDHQPQHF
d_gene: TRBD2; abundance: -; j_gene: TRBJ2-3; v_gene: TRBV5-1; CDR3nt: TGCGCCAGCAGCTTGGCCTTGGCGGGAGGGCAGGATACGCAGTATTTT; CDR3aa: CASSLALAGGQDTQYF
d_gene: -; abundance: few; j_gene: TRBJ1-6; v_gene: TRBV18; CDR3nt: TGTGCCAGCTCGCAAACAGGTTCCGAGTCACCCCTCCACTTT; CDR3aa: CASSQTGSESPLHF
d_gene: TRBD2; abundance: -; j_gene: TRBJ2-3; v_gene: TRBV11-2; CDR3nt: TGTGCCAGCAGCTTGGGGCGGAGCGGGGGCTCCACAGATACGCAGTATTTT; CDR3aa: CASSLGRSGGSTDTQYF
d_gene: -; abundance: -; j_gene: TRBJ2-7; v_gene: TRBV5-5; CDR3nt: TGTGCCAGCAGCTTGGATTGGAGCAGGACCTACGAGCAGTACTTC; CDR3aa: CASSLDWSRTYEQYF
d_gene: -; abundance: -; j_gene: TRBJ2-2; v_gene: TRBV7-9; CDR3nt: TGTGCCAGCAGCACGATACAGGGACGGGAGCTGTTTTTT; CDR3aa: CASSTIQGRELFF
d_gene: -; abundance: -; j_gene: TRBJ1-2; v_gene: TRBV6-5; CDR3nt: TGTGCCAGCAGTTACCTCGACAGACTCGGCTACACCTTC; CDR3aa: CASSYLDRLGYTF
d_gene: -; abundance: -; j_gene: TRBJ1-6; v_gene: TRBV2; CDR3nt: TGTGCCAGCAGAACAGGCTATAATTCACCCCTCCACTTT; CDR3aa: CASRTGYNSPLHF
d_gene: -; abundance: once; j_gene: TRBJ2-5; v_gene: TRBV4-1; CDR3nt: TGCGCCAGCAGCCAAGCTCGGACAGCCCAACAAGAGACCCAGTACTTC; CDR3aa: CASSQARTAQQETQYF
d_gene: -; abundance: few; j_gene: TRBJ2-5; v_gene: TRBV5-1; CDR3nt: TGCGCCAGCAGCTTGGGACAGCTAGACCAAGAGACCCAGTACTTC; CDR3aa: CASSLGQLDQETQYF
d_gene: -; abundance: -; j_gene: TRBJ2-1; v_gene: TRBV10-2; CDR3nt: TGCGCCAGCAGTGAGCTCTACAATGAGCAGTTCTTC; CDR3aa: CASSELYNEQFF
d_gene: TRBD1; abundance: -; j_gene: TRBJ1-1; v_gene: TRBV28; CDR3nt: TGTGCCAGCAGTCAGGGACAGGGGGCTATTAACACTGAAGCTTTCTTT; CDR3aa: CASSQGQGAINTEAFF
d_gene: -; abundance: -; j_gene: TRBJ2-5; v_gene: TRBV6-1; CDR3nt: TGTGCCAGCAGTGAACCGTGGCTAGCGCAGGAGACCCAGTACTTC; CDR3aa: CASSEPWLAQETQYF
d_gene: -; abundance: -; j_gene: TRBJ1-4; v_gene: TRBV7-8; CDR3nt: TGTGCCAGCAGCTTAGGGAGAGGAACGACTAATGAAAAACTGTTTTTT; CDR3aa: CASSLGRGTTNEKLFF
d_gene: -; abundance: -; j_gene: TRBJ2-7; v_gene: TRBV7-2; CDR3nt: TGTGCCAGCAGCTTAGGACTATCGCTCTACGAGCAGTACTTC; CDR3aa: CASSLGLSLYEQYF
d_gene: TRBD1; abundance: -; j_gene: TRBJ1-2; v_gene: TRBV6-5; CDR3nt: TGTGCCAGCAGTTACTTGGGACAGGGGGCTAACTATGGCTACACCTTC; CDR3aa: CASSYLGQGANYGYTF
d_gene: -; abundance: -; j_gene: TRBJ2-2; v_gene: TRBV7-2; CDR3nt: TGTGCCAGCAGCTGGGTGGGCAGTACCTCCGGGGAGCTGTTTTTT; CDR3aa: CASSWVGSTSGELFF
d_gene: TRBD1; abundance: -; j_gene: TRBJ2-7; v_gene: TRBV18; CDR3nt: TGTGCCAGCTCACCAAGGGAAGGACAGGGGACAGGGTTAAACGAGCAGTACTTC; CDR3aa: CASSPREGQGTGLNEQYF
d_gene: -; abundance: -; j_gene: TRBJ2-1; v_gene: TRBV11-2; CDR3nt: TGTGCCACCCTCTCCCTAAGAGACAATGAGCAGTTCTTC; CDR3aa: CATLSLRDNEQFF
d_gene: -; abundance: -; j_gene: TRBJ1-3; v_gene: TRBV18; CDR3nt: TGTGCCAGCTCACCACCCGGGACTCTGGGAAACACCATATATTTT; CDR3aa: CASSPPGTLGNTIYF
d_gene: TRBD1; abundance: -; j_gene: TRBJ2-2; v_gene: TRBV28; CDR3nt: TGTGCCAGCACCGACGGGACAGGGGGCGCCTTCGGGGAGCTGTTTTTT; CDR3aa: CASTDGTGGAFGELFF
d_gene: -; abundance: -; j_gene: TRBJ1-1; v_gene: TRBV7-2; CDR3nt: TGTGCCAGCAGCTTGCGACAGATGAACACTGAAGCTTTCTTT; CDR3aa: CASSLRQMNTEAFF
d_gene: TRBD2; abundance: once; j_gene: TRBJ2-1; v_gene: TRBV12-5; CDR3nt: TGTGCTAGTGGTTTGGAGACTAGCGGGAGGGCAGTACATGAGCAGTTCTTC; CDR3aa: CASGLETSGRAVHEQFF
d_gene: TRBD1; abundance: once; j_gene: TRBJ2-7; v_gene: TRBV7-9; CDR3nt: TGTGCCAGCAGCTTAGGAGGGACAGGGGGCGACGAGCAGTACTTC; CDR3aa: CASSLGGTGGDEQYF
d_gene: TRBD1; abundance: -; j_gene: TRBJ2-3; v_gene: TRBV5-1; CDR3nt: TGCGCCAGCAGACTACCAGGACAGGGCACAGATACGCAGTATTTT; CDR3aa: CASRLPGQGTDTQYF
d_gene: TRBD2; abundance: -; j_gene: TRBJ2-7; v_gene: TRBV7-2; CDR3nt: TGTGCCAGCAGCCGAGCGGGGGGATCCTACGAGCAGTACTTC; CDR3aa: CASSRAGGSYEQYF
d_gene: -; abundance: -; j_gene: TRBJ2-3; v_gene: TRBV5-4; CDR3nt: TGTGCCAGCAGCTTGGCTGGGGCGGGGGCCGGATGGGGCACAGATACGCAGTATTTT; CDR3aa: CASSLAGAGAGWGTDTQYF
d_gene: -; abundance: once; j_gene: TRBJ2-4; v_gene: TRBV21-1; CDR3nt: TGTGCCAGCAGCAGGTCTTACCCAGTAAACATTCAGTACTTC; CDR3aa: CASSRSYPVNIQYF
d_gene: TRBD2; abundance: -; j_gene: TRBJ2-3; v_gene: TRBV5-6; CDR3nt: TGTGCCAGCAGCTTTGTATTAGCGGGAGTGAGAGGCACAGATACGCAGTATTTT; CDR3aa: CASSFVLAGVRGTDTQYF
d_gene: -; abundance: -; j_gene: TRBJ2-4; v_gene: TRBV6-6; CDR3nt: TGTGCCACCAGAACAGGGTTTTTAGCCAAAAACATTCAGTACTTC; CDR3aa: CATRTGFLAKNIQYF